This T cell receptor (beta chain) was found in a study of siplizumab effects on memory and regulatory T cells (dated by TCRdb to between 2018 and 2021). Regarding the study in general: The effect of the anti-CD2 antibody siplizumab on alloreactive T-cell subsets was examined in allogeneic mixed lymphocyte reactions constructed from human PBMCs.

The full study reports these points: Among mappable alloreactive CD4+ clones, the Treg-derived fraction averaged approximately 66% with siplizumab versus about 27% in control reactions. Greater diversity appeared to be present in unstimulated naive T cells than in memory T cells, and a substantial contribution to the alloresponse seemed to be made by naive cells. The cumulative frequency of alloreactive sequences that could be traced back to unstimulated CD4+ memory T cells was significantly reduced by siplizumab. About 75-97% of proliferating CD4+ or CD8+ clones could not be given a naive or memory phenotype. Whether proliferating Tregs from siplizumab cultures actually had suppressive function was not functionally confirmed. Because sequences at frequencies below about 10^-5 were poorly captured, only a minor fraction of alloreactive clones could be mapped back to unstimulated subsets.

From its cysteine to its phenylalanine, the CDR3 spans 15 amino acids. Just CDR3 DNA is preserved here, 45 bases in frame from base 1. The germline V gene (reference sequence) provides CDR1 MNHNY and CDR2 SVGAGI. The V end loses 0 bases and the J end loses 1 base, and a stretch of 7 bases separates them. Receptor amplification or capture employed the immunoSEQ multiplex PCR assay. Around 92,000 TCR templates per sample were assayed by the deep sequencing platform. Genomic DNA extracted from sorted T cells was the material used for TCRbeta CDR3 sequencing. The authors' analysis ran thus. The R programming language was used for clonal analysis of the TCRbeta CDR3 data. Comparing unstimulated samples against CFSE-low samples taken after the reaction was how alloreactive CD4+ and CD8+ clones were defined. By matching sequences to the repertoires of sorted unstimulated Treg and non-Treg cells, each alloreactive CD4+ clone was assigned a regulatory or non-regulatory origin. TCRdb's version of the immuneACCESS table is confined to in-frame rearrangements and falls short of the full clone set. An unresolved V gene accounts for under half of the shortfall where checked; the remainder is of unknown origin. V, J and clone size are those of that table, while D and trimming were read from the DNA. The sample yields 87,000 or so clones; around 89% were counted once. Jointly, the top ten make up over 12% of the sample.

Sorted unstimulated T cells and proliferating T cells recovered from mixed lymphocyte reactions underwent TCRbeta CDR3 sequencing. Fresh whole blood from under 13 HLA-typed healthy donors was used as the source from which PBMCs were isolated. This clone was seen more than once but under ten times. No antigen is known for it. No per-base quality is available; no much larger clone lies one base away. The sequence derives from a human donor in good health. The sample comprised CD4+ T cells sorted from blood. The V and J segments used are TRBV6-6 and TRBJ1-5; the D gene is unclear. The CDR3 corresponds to CASSYSRQSNQPQHF. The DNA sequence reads TGTGCCAGCAGTTACTCTCGCCAGAGCAATCAGCCCCAGCATTTT.